Following are 9 T cell receptor beta chains from one sample sequenced in a study of blood T cell repertoires in COVID-19. Sequencing was performed with immunoSEQ multiplex PCR; in TCRdb, only in-frame clones are kept and a portion is missing. Of some 160,000 clones listed, 83% are singletons. The sequencing sample was made of peripheral blood. The receptor source for this set is an elderly woman with acute or convalescent COVID-19.

The genes are TRBV4-3 and TRBJ1-5; possible D gene TRBD1, 5 bases. Between the trimmed V and J ends, which lost 3 bases and 4 bases, there was a span of 13 bases. The length of the CDR3 is 15 residues. Germline values: CDR1 LGHNA, CDR2 YSLEER. Written as DNA, the CDR3 is TGCGCCAGCAGCCAGGTAACAGGAAGTAATCAGCCCCAGCATTTT. Its translation is CASSQVTGSNQPQHF.

The chain is built from TRBV4-3 and TRBJ2-3; TRBD2 matches 12 bases. V gave up 0 bases and J gave up 3 bases; unmatched junction bases: 13. Germline loops: CDR1 LGHNA, CDR2 YSLEER. The CDR3 length is 20 residues. The CDR3, as DNA: TGCGCCAGCAGCCAAGATGTGGGGTACGGTCTAGCGGGAGGGACAGATACGCAGTATTTT. Translating it yields CASSQDVGYGLAGGTDTQYF.

This chain connects TRBV30 to TRBJ1-1, with 7 bases matching TRBD1. J was trimmed by 1 base and V by 2 bases; bases with no gene match: 7. The CDR3 loop spans 15 amino acids. Germline V gene sequence: CDR1 GTSNPN, CDR2 SVGIG (reference sequence). CDR3 nucleotides: TGTGCCTGGAGTTTCACAGGGGTGTCGAACACTGAAGCTTTCTTT. It specifies CAWSFTGVSNTEAFF. Combining the CDR3 with reference TRBV30 and TRBJ1-1 gives the whole variable domain SQTIHQWPATLVQPVGSPLSLECTVEGTSNPNLYWYRQAAGRGLQLLFYSVGIGQISSEVPQNLSASRPQDRQFILSSKKLLLSDSGFYLCAWSFTGVSNTEAFFGQGTRLTVV.

This chain uses TRBV6-6 with TRBJ2-2; 7 positions match TRBD1. This CDR3 has 13 amino acids. Germline V gene data show CDR1 as MNHNY and CDR2 as SVGAGI (reference sequence). The J segment lost 4 bases and the V segment lost 8 bases, leaving 4 bases of the junction unmatched. CDR3 protein: CASGTASTGELFF. The CDR3 coding sequence is TGTGCCAGCGGGACAGCATCCACCGGGGAGCTGTTTTTT.

The V and J genes are TRBV5-1 and TRBJ2-7; the match to TRBD2 covers 7 bases. CDR3 size: 15 residues. The ends lost 4 bases at V and 5 bases at J; junction bases unmatched: 12. The germline CDR1 and CDR2 sequences are SGHRS and YFSETQ. CDR3 bases: TGCGCCAGCAGCCCTACGGGGGGTTCTAGGCACGAGCAGTACTTC. Amino acids: CASSPTGGSRHEQYF.

The chain combines TRBV5-1 with TRBJ2-7; D remains ambiguous. This CDR3 has 13 residues. The V and J ends lost 0 bases and 7 bases respectively, with 11 bases between them. CDR1 and CDR2 (germline): SGHRS, YFSETQ. Here the CDR3 DNA reads TGCGCCAGCAGCTTGGCCCAGCGATGGGAGCAGTACTTC. Protein sequence: CASSLAQRWEQYF.

The chain couples TRBV9 to TRBJ1-1, with 7 bases lining up with TRBD1. The germline V gene has CDR1 SGDLS and CDR2 YYNGEE. This CDR3 has 14 residues. V lost 2 bases and J lost 6; bases outside the gene matches: 7. CDR3 sequence: CASSVNSQGSEAFF. CDR3 sequence (DNA): TGTGCCAGCAGCGTCAACTCACAGGGGTCTGAAGCTTTCTTT. The whole variable domain, remainder taken from reference TRBV9 and TRBJ1-1, is DSGVTQTPKHLITATGQRVTLRCSPRSGDLSVYWYQQSLDQGLQFLIQYYNGEERAKGNILERFSAQQFPDLHSELNLSSLELGDSALYFCASSVNSQGSEAFFGQGTRLTVV.

This chain joins TRBV5-1 and TRBJ2-1; D is perhaps TRBD2 (6 bases). Trimming removed 4 bases from V and 10 bases from J, with 15 bases in between. Germline V gene data show CDR1 as SGHRS and CDR2 as YFSETQ. The CDR3 has 13 residues. The CDR3 loop reads CASSGWEAQEQFF. Written as DNA, the CDR3 is TGCGCCAGCAGCGGATGGGAGGCCCAAGAGCAGTTCTTC.

This clone came up many times. This chain joins TRBV5-1 and TRBJ2-2; D not certain. Trimming shortened V by 4 bases and J by 5 bases, and 9 bases separated the two germline ends. Germline V gene sequence: CDR1 SGHRS, CDR2 YFSETQ. This CDR3 is built from 13 residues. This CDR3 is CASSGLWTGELFF. Here the CDR3 DNA reads TGCGCCAGCAGCGGCTTGTGGACCGGGGAGCTGTTTTTT.